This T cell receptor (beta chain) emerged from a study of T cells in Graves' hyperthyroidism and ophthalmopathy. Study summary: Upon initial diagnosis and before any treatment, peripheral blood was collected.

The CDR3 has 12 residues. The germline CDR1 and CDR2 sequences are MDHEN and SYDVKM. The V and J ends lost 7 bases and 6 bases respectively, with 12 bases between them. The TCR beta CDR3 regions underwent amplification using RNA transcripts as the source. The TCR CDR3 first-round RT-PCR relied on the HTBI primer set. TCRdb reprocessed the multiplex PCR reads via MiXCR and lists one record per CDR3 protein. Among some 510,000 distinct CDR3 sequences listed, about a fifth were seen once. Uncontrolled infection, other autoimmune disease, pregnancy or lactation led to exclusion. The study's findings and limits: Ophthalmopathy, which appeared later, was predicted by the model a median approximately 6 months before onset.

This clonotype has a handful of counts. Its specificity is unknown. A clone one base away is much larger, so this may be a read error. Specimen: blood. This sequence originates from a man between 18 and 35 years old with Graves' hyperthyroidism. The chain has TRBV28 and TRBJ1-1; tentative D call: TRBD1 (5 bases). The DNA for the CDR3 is TGTGCCAGCAACCTGGGGGGGTCTGAAGCTTTCTTT. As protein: CASNLGGSEAFF.